The 26 T cell receptor beta chains presented below share a single source sample, sequenced in a study of OX40 agonist ivuxolimab in advanced cancers. Sequenced by immunoSEQ multiplex PCR; TCRdb stores in-frame clones only, minus some. This table holds around 70,000 clones, 81% found once. The specimen was CD4+ or CD8+ T cells sorted from blood, collected in a trial of the OX40 agonist ivuxolimab. The receptors come from an adult with an advanced solid tumor such as melanoma, head and neck, liver or kidney cancer.

The CDR3 is CASTRRQETQYF. In nucleotides, the CDR3 is TGTGCCAGCACCCGCAGACAAGAGACCCAGTACTTC. The chain recombines TRBV2 with TRBJ2-5; D is ambiguous. The CDR3 spans 12 residues. CDR1 and CDR2 (germline): SNHLY, FYNNEI. The germline V and J ends were trimmed by 7 bases and 2 bases, with 8 bases remaining between them.

The chain combines TRBV6-5 with TRBJ2-3; unclear D gene. V dropped 4 bases and J dropped 0 bases, with 5 bases sitting between them. The germline V gene encodes CDR1 MNHEY and CDR2 SVGAGI. CDR3 size: 13 residues. CDR3: CASSSPSTDTQYF. Written as DNA, the CDR3 is TGTGCCAGCAGTTCGCCGAGCACAGATACGCAGTATTTT.

This clone was found once. V is TRBV5-1 and J is TRBJ1-2; D uncertain. Trimming left V 2 bases short and J 3 bases short, with 8 bases between. The germline V gene has CDR1 SGHRS and CDR2 YFSETQ. CDR3 length: 13 residues. CDR3 protein: CASSLNTYYGYTF. The CDR3 nucleotides read TGCGCCAGCAGCTTAAACACCTACTATGGCTACACCTTC.

This chain connects TRBV4-2 to TRBJ2-3; a possible D gene is TRBD2 (5 bases). Trimming pared 0 bases from V and 5 bases from J, leaving 18 bases between. Germline V CDR1 and CDR2: LGHNA, YNFKEQ. The CDR3 length is 17 residues. The CDR3 DNA reads as TGTGCCAGCAGCCAAGATGTCGGAAGCGGACGGATAGATACGCAGTATTTT. It encodes CASSQDVGSGRIDTQYF.

V usage is TRBV9 and J usage is TRBJ2-5, with 7 bases identical to TRBD2. The V gene end was trimmed by 3 bases and the J gene end by 2 bases; junction bases not matched to a gene: 1. In germline, CDR1 is SGDLS, CDR2 YYNGEE. The CDR3 runs 13 residues. CDR3 residues: CASSERGQETQYF. CDR3 sequence (DNA): TGTGCCAGCAGCGAGCGGGGTCAAGAGACCCAGTACTTC.

Only a few counts were recorded for this clone. V gene TRBV25-1 combines with J gene TRBJ1-6; D is uncertain. V was clipped by 1 base and J by 9 bases, with 16 bases between them. This CDR3 comprises 16 residues. Germline CDR1 and CDR2: MGHDK and SYGVNS. CDR3 loop: CASSESRRGSSSPLHF. For the CDR3, the DNA is TGTGCCAGCAGTGAATCAAGGCGGGGTAGCAGTTCACCCCTCCACTTT.

This chain uses TRBV10-3 with TRBJ2-5; TRBD2 agrees at 8 bases. V lost 6 bases to trimming and J lost 5 bases; unmatched junction nucleotides: 8. This CDR3 contains 14 residues. The V gene's germline CDR1 is ENHRY and CDR2 SYGVKD. The CDR3 sequence: CAISSAGDGETQYF. The CDR3 nucleotides read TGTGCCATCAGCTCAGCGGGAGATGGGGAGACCCAGTACTTC.

The chain links TRBV7-9 to TRBJ2-5; 14 bases map to TRBD2. The germline V gene encodes CDR1 SEHNR and CDR2 FQNEAQ (reference sequence). Losses at the gene ends were 3 bases for V and 4 bases for J; bases not matched to a gene: 4. The CDR3 totals 16 residues. This chain's CDR3 is CASSFGLAGGRETQYF. Here the CDR3 DNA reads TGTGCCAGCAGCTTCGGACTAGCGGGGGGCAGAGAGACCCAGTACTTC.

As for this clone: Its ends do not fully match the called genes, so a read error is possible. The same CDR3 is also encoded by other DNA sequences in this sample. The chain links TRBV11-3 to TRBJ1-2, with TRBD1 matching over 7 bases. The CDR3 is made up of 15 amino acids. In germline, CDR1 is SGHNT, CDR2 YENEEA. The CDR3 loop is CASSLEAGGFNGYTF. The CDR3 DNA is TGTGCCAGCAGCCTAGAGGCAGGGGGATTCAATGGCTACACCTTC.

The rearrangement uses TRBV30 and TRBJ2-1; D remains unclear. The CDR3 consists of 16 residues. The germline gives CDR1 GTSNPN, CDR2 SVGIG (reference sequence). Trimming stripped 2 bases from V and 10 bases from J, with 24 bases between. DNA for the CDR3: TGTGCCTGGAGTCACCAGCTTCGGGTTAGTGTAAAGGAGCAGTTCTTC. As protein: CAWSHQLRVSVKEQFF. Using reference TRBV30 and TRBJ2-1 for the parts outside the CDR3, the full variable domain is SQTIHQWPATLVQPVGSPLSLECTVEGTSNPNLYWYRQAAGRGLQLLFYSVGIGQISSEVPQNLSASRPQDRQFILSSKKLLLSDSGFYLCAWSHQLRVSVKEQFFGPGTRLTVL.

The chain is built from TRBV7-8 and TRBJ2-3; 9 bases align to TRBD2. Germline assignment: CDR1 SGHVS and CDR2 FQNEAQ. The V and J ends lost 3 bases and 0 bases, in that order; junction bases with no gene match: 7. CDR3 size: 17 residues. The CDR3 DNA follows: TGTGCCAGCAGCTTCTGGGGCAGCGGGGGGAGCACAGATACGCAGTATTTT. This sequence encodes CASSFWGSGGSTDTQYF.

V usage is TRBV11-3 and J usage is TRBJ2-7; 10 bases are a match to TRBD1. The germline CDR1 and CDR2 sequences are SGHNT and YENEEA. V lost 4 bases to trimming and J lost 9 bases; unmatched junction nucleotides: 3. The CDR3 is 12 amino acids. The chain's CDR3 is CASSSTGGGQYF. The DNA of the CDR3 is TGTGCCAGCAGCTCGACAGGGGGCGGGCAGTACTTC.

The V gene is TRBV5-6, the J gene TRBJ2-1; 9 nucleotides align to TRBD1. The CDR3 sequence is 13 residues long. V gave up 3 bases and J gave up 9 bases; unmatched junction bases: 4. Germline V CDR1 and CDR2: SGHDT, YYEEEE. The CDR3 DNA sequence: TGTGCCAGCAGCTGGGACAGGGTGAGTGAGCAGTTCTTC. Its protein is CASSWDRVSEQFF.

The chain is built from TRBV11-2 and TRBJ1-6, with D hard to call. With 0 bases removed from V and 10 bases from J, the gap between germline ends came to 16 bases. The CDR3 contains 16 residues. Germline values: CDR1 SGHAT, CDR2 FQNNGV. The CDR3 sequence is CASSLDSVGFGSPLHF. The CDR3 DNA reads as TGTGCCAGCAGCTTAGATTCAGTAGGGTTCGGCTCACCCCTCCACTTT.

The chain combines TRBV25-1 with TRBJ2-2, with 9 nucleotides matching TRBD1. V was pared by 8 bases and J by 7 bases, with 11 bases of the junction left unmatched. The CDR3 has 15 residues. Germline loops: CDR1 MGHDK, CDR2 SYGVNS. CDR3 nucleotide sequence: TGTGCCAGCCGTCGACCGGGACAGGGTAGCGGGGAGCTGTTTTTT. It yields the protein CASRRPGQGSGELFF.

This chain connects TRBV5-3 to TRBJ1-2, with TRBD1 as a possible D gene (5 bases). TRBV5-3 counts as an open reading frame of uncertain function. Deletions cut 4 bases from V and 4 bases from J, with 17 bases between. The length of the CDR3 is 15 residues. The CDR3 DNA reads as TGTGCCAGAAGCCCGAGGTCGGGGCCTCGCTATGGCTACACCTTC. Translation: CARSPRSGPRYGYTF.

This clone has just one count. The chain has TRBV2 and TRBJ1-2; D is perhaps TRBD1 (5 bases). The CDR3 consists of 14 residues. CDR1 and CDR2 (germline): SNHLY, FYNNEI. Trimming cost V 4 bases and J 3 bases, with 12 bases left between them. As DNA, the CDR3 is TGTGCCAGCAGTGCCTTAGGACATGACTATGGCTACACCTTC. It is translated as CASSALGHDYGYTF.

This clone has just a few counts. CDR3 loop: CASSGHSFNSPLHF. The CDR3 DNA reads TGTGCCAGCAGCGGACATAGTTTCAATTCACCCCTCCACTTT. V is TRBV6-1 and J is TRBJ1-6; D might be TRBD1 (5 bases). The V end was cut by 6 bases, the J end by 7 bases, with 13 bases between. This CDR3 region has 14 residues. Germline CDR1 is MNHNS and CDR2 is SASEGT.

The chain is built from TRBV6-1 and TRBJ2-7; D not resolved. Trimming removed 7 bases at V and 2 bases at J, with 18 bases between. Germline CDR1 is MNHNS and CDR2 is SASEGT. This CDR3 is built from 15 residues. The CDR3 DNA follows: TGTGCCAGCACCCAAGCCCACTTAGGGCCCTACGAGCAGTACTTC. Translated: CASTQAHLGPYEQYF.

For the CDR3, the DNA is TGTGCCAGCTCAGCGGACAGGCACAATGAGCAGTTCTTC. Translating it yields CASSADRHNEQFF. The chain recombines TRBV18 with TRBJ2-1, with 7 bases identical to TRBD1. The CDR3 totals 13 residues. Germline V gives CDR1 KGHSH, CDR2 LQKENI. The V segment lost 5 bases and the J segment 5 bases; nucleotides outside the gene matches: 3.

This clone was recorded only once. The CDR3 here is CASSSQIRQINYGYTF. DNA for the CDR3: TGTGCCAGCAGCTCGCAGATAAGACAGATTAACTATGGCTACACCTTC. The chain has TRBV7-2 and TRBJ1-2, with D possibly matching TRBD1 (5 bases). Per the germline V gene, CDR1 is SGHTA and CDR2 is FQGNSA. There are 16 residues in the CDR3. Between the trimmed V and J ends, which lost 4 bases and 1 base, there was a span of 16 bases.

The chain is built from TRBV7-2 and TRBJ2-5; the match to TRBD2 covers 8 bases. J lost 5 bases, V lost 6 bases, and 11 bases had no gene match. The CDR3 spans 15 residues. Germline loops: CDR1 SGHTA, CDR2 FQGNSA. The CDR3 is CASRPTSGGGETQYF. The CDR3 nucleotides are TGTGCCAGCAGGCCAACTAGCGGAGGAGGGGAGACCCAGTACTTC.

The chain is built from TRBV7-2 and TRBJ2-7; 8 bases align to TRBD1. Looked up from germline, CDR1 is SGHTA and CDR2 is FQGNSA. V lost 4 bases and J lost 4; bases outside the gene matches: 6. The CDR3 is made up of 14 amino acids. The DNA of the CDR3 is TGTGCCAGCAGCTCCCCGGACAGGGAGTACGAGCAGTACTTC. Translated, it gives CASSSPDREYEQYF.

The chain uses TRBV5-1 and TRBJ2-7; unclear D gene. V shed 0 bases and J shed 4 bases, with 5 bases lying between them. Germline V gives CDR1 SGHRS, CDR2 YFSETQ. This CDR3 contains 12 residues. The CDR3 reads CASSLGRYEQYF. For the CDR3, the DNA is TGCGCCAGCAGCTTGGGTCGATACGAGCAGTACTTC.

In its sample, this clone was seen a few times. The chain links TRBV7-9 to TRBJ2-3; D perhaps matches TRBD2 (6 bases). Germline CDR1 SEHNR, CDR2 FQNEAQ (reference sequence). Deletions cut 3 bases from V and 5 bases from J, with 24 bases between. This CDR3 has 18 amino acids. Written as DNA, the CDR3 is TGTGCCAGCAGCTTGTACGAGAGCGGAGCTGGGGGGAGAGATACGCAGTATTTT. Its protein is CASSLYESGAGGRDTQYF.

The chain carries TRBV6-1 and TRBJ2-7; D is uncertain. The CDR3 runs 15 residues. CDR1 and CDR2 (germline): MNHNS, SASEGT. The V end was cut by 3 bases, the J end by 4 bases, with 16 bases between. For the CDR3, the DNA is TGTGCCAGCAGTGAGACCGGGCCCTACCTTTACGAGCAGTACTTC. Translation gives CASSETGPYLYEQYF.